There are many counts of the clone carrying this T cell receptor beta chain. The sample is drawn from a study of identical twins. TCRdb re-analysed the 5' RACE reads in MiXCR, keeping a single row per CDR3 protein. This table has around 100,000 distinct CDR3 sequences, less than 6.5% appearing once. With V trimmed by 6 bases and J by 7 bases, 5 bases remained unmatched. The CDR3 has 12 amino acids. Germline V lookup: CDR1 MNHEY, CDR2 SVGAGI. The TCR comes from a woman aged 50 to 60 in good health. Sequenced material: memory T cells sorted from blood. The J gene is TRBJ2-7, the V gene TRBV6-5; TRBD2 aligns across 8 bases. DNA for the CDR3: TGTGCCAGCAGGTCCGGACTAGCAGAGCAGTACTTC. It translates to CASRSGLAEQYF.